What follows are 3 T cell receptor beta chains derived from one specimen sequenced in a study of Graves' ophthalmopathy and Graves' hyperthyroidism. Using RNA transcripts, the TCR beta CDR3 regions were amplified. Second-round multiplex PCR followed a first-round RT-PCR using HTBI primers. TCRdb re-called the multiplex PCR reads with MiXCR, one entry per CDR3 protein. Of some 410,000 distinct CDR3 sequences in the sample, 21% were seen once. The specimen was peripheral blood. These receptors all come from a woman aged 18-29 years with stable Graves' hyperthyroidism.

The chain couples TRBV30 to TRBJ1-1, with 9 bases identical to TRBD1. Germline-derived CDR1 and CDR2 are GTSNPN and SVGIG (reference sequence). The CDR3 loop spans 13 amino acids. V trimming: 3 bases; J trimming: 3 bases; junction bases outside the gene matches: 2. CDR3: CAWRRTGDTEAFF. The DNA of the CDR3 is TGTGCCTGGAGGAGGACAGGGGACACTGAAGCTTTCTTT.

This clonotype was observed at least ten times. The chain carries TRBV28 and TRBJ2-7, with 9 bases aligning to TRBD1. This CDR3 comprises 15 residues. V gave up 6 bases and J gave up 3 bases; unmatched junction bases: 9. The germline V gene encodes CDR1 MDHEN and CDR2 SYDVKM. The chain's CDR3 is CASRGRGTGFYEQYF. The CDR3 coding sequence is TGTGCCAGCAGGGGAAGGGGGACAGGGTTCTACGAGCAGTACTTC.

The chain uses TRBV10-3 and TRBJ2-7, with a possible D match to TRBD1 (6 bases). The germline gives CDR1 ENHRY, CDR2 SYGVKD. The V and J ends lost 10 bases and 4 bases respectively, with 23 bases between them. The CDR3 has 15 amino acids. This chain's CDR3 is CATINGDTSNYEQYF. The CDR3 DNA sequence: TGTGCCACCATAAACGGGGACACAAGCAATTACGAGCAGTACTTC.